This section outlines one TCR beta chain sequence together with its context. The antigen is not known. The data were obtained in a study of TIL therapy for anti-PD-1-resistant metastatic lung cancer. The libraries were made with immunoSEQ v3. Produced via immunoSEQ multiplex PCR; TCRdb's table is partial and in-frame only. The table has tens of thousands of clones, 60% to 85% seen once; the top ten hold almost 7.5%. Stated time point: pre-treatment sample, taken before nivolumab and TIL therapy. Stage 4 NSCLC adults joined between October 2017 and January 2020. The J segment lost 8 bases and the V segment lost 1 base, leaving 7 bases of the junction unmatched. CDR1 and CDR2 (germline): SGHDT, YYEEEE. The CDR3 has 15 residues. Study results and caveats: After infusion, TIL clonotypes partly replaced peripheral T cells and declined over months. This highly selected cohort may not generalize to typical lung cancer patients.

The sequence was collected from a person aged 25 to 80 with non-small cell lung cancer. The chain recombines TRBV5-6 with TRBJ2-1; 9 bases agree with TRBD1. The sequencing here drew on blood, taken at baseline. CDR3 sequence (DNA): TGTGCCAGCAGCTTGAGTGGGACAGGGAAAGATGAGCAGTTCTTC. It translates to CASSLSGTGKDEQFF.